This T cell receptor beta chain was sequenced during a study of T cell responses to AZD1222 COVID-19 vaccine. Of note for this clone: The target antigen is unknown.

Clones were sequenced by immunoSEQ multiplex PCR, and TCRdb holds only the in-frame ones, with some missing. The sample holds around 190,000 clones, roughly 92% seen once. Study-wide points: Of the AZD1222 recipients, only five or six were seropositive at baseline. An increase in Spike-specific TCR breadth and depth was observed after two AZD1222 doses. Possibly, clonal diversity was underestimated; donors were largely white British and included more females.

The specimen was peripheral blood, collected on day 0 of AZD1222 vaccination. This receptor was taken from an adult in good health.

The CDR3 sequence: CASSPRDRDLNTEAFF. Here the CDR3 DNA reads TGCGCCAGCAGCCCCAGGGACAGGGACTTGAACACTGAAGCTTTCTTT. The rearrangement joins TRBV4-1 to TRBJ1-1; 9 nucleotides line up with TRBD1. Germline CDR1 MGHRA, CDR2 YSYEKL. The CDR3 is 16 amino acids. The J segment lost 0 bases and the V segment lost 4 bases, leaving 6 bases of the junction unmatched.